The 14 T cell receptor beta chains presented below share a single source sample, sequenced in a study of Graves' ophthalmopathy and Graves' hyperthyroidism. Scientists amplified the TCR beta CDR3 regions from RNA transcripts. Investigators did first-round RT-PCR with HTBI primers, then second-round multiplex PCR. One entry per CDR3 protein results from TCRdb running MiXCR on the multiplex PCR reads. The table includes 300,000 to 500,000 distinct CDR3 sequences, less than 20% detected once. What was sequenced was peripheral blood. Receptors were obtained from a woman between 18 and 29 years old with stable Graves' hyperthyroidism.

This clonotype showed up many times. The chain links TRBV11-2 to TRBJ2-7; 10 bases are shared with TRBD1. CDR1 and CDR2 from the germline V gene are SGHAT and FQNNGV. The CDR3 contains 16 residues. J lost 3 bases, V lost 5 bases, and 10 bases had no gene match. CDR3 in amino acids: CASSPLGRTGGYEQYF. The DNA for the CDR3 is TGTGCCAGCAGCCCACTTGGACGGACAGGGGGCTACGAGCAGTACTTC.

This clonotype was observed a handful of times. The chain has TRBV4-1 and TRBJ1-3, with 7 bases matching TRBD1. Per the germline V gene, CDR1 is MGHRA and CDR2 is YSYEKL. Germline trimming cut 3 bases from V and 4 bases from J; bases unmatched to any gene: 3. CDR3 size: 14 residues. In nucleotides, the CDR3 is TGCGCCAGCAGCCAGCCGGGACAGGGAAACACCATATATTTT. This codes for CASSQPGQGNTIYF.

A remark on this clonotype: A much larger clone differs by one base, so this may be a read error. The chain links TRBV27 to TRBJ2-5; D might be TRBD1 (5 bases). Looked up from germline, CDR1 is MNHEY and CDR2 is SMNVEV (reference sequence). This CDR3 is 16 amino acids long. CDR3 protein: CASSLRGHQIQETRYF. The CDR3 DNA reads as TGTGCCAGCAGTTTAAGGGGCCATCAAATCCAAGAGACCCGGTACTTC.

V gene TRBV10-3 combines with J gene TRBJ1-5, with D unclear. Germline V CDR1 and CDR2: ENHRY, SYGVKD. This CDR3 contains 15 residues. V lost 11 bases, J lost 1 base, and 18 bases lay in between. This chain's CDR3 is CAVTLRDRSNQPQHF. The DNA for the CDR3 is TGTGCCGTCACGCTCCGAGATCGCAGCAATCAGCCCCAGCATTTT.

The chain links TRBV18 to TRBJ2-7, with 9 bases lining up with TRBD1. Per the germline V gene, CDR1 is KGHSH and CDR2 is LQKENI. V was clipped by 5 bases and J by 4 bases; unmatched bases: 9. The CDR3 length is 15 residues. CDR3 residues: CASSFTSGQGYEQYF. The CDR3, as DNA: TGTGCCAGCTCATTCACGTCTGGACAGGGGTACGAGCAGTACTTC.

This clonotype was seen at least ten times. The chain combines TRBV27 with TRBJ1-2; 9 bases fit TRBD1. The V gene end was trimmed by 8 bases and the J gene end by 3 bases; junction bases not matched to a gene: 7. CDR3 length: 14 residues. CDR1 is MNHEY and CDR2 is SMNVEV in the germline V gene (reference sequence). CDR3 in amino acids: CASGEQGADYGYTF. CDR3 bases: TGTGCCAGCGGAGAACAGGGGGCCGACTATGGCTACACCTTC.

The CDR3 coding sequence is TGTGCCAGCAGTAGAACCACATCGAACTATGGCTACACCTTC. Its protein is CASSRTTSNYGYTF. This chain joins TRBV28 and TRBJ1-2, with D unclear. In germline, CDR1 is MDHEN, CDR2 SYDVKM. Trimming took off 5 bases at V and 2 bases at J, with 12 bases between the two ends. The CDR3 has 14 amino acids.

The gene calls are TRBV4-1 and TRBJ2-2, with D hard to call. CDR1 and CDR2 from the germline V gene are MGHRA and YSYEKL. This CDR3 has 18 amino acids. V was cut by 0 bases and J by 0 bases, with 14 bases left in between. CDR3 in DNA: TGCGCCAGCAGCCAAGAGATCCCTATCCTCGCGAACACCGGGGAGCTGTTTTTT. This gives the protein CASSQEIPILANTGELFF.

In this sample, this clonotype turned up many times. The chain has TRBV19 and TRBJ1-3, with D unresolved. From germline, CDR1 is LNHDA and CDR2 SQIVND (reference sequence). V gave up 6 bases and J gave up 0 bases, with 12 bases separating them. The CDR3 covers 15 residues. The CDR3 nucleotides read TGTGCCAGTAGGGCCTTCTCCAGCTCTGGAAACACCATATATTTT. It specifies CASRAFSSSGNTIYF.

The table lists this clonotype with many counts. V gene TRBV7-9 combines with J gene TRBJ1-4; possibly TRBD1 for D (6 bases). This CDR3 is built from 14 residues. V was trimmed by 5 bases and J by 8 bases, leaving 15 bases between them. CDR1 and CDR2 (germline): SEHNR, FQNEAQ (reference sequence). CDR3 bases: TGTGCCAGCAGCGGTACAGGGCAGGGGGAAAAACTGTTTTTT. Its protein is CASSGTGQGEKLFF.

The chain combines TRBV18 with TRBJ2-2, with TRBD1 matching 8 bases. The V gene's germline CDR1 is KGHSH and CDR2 LQKENI. Trimming at V came to 2 bases and at J to 8 bases, leaving 10 bases not matched to a gene. This CDR3 is built from 16 residues. CDR3 in DNA: TGTGCCAGCTCACCAAACGCGGGACAGGTCGAAGGGGAGCTGTTTTTT. This encodes CASSPNAGQVEGELFF.

In its sample, this clonotype was seen many times. J is TRBJ1-1 and V is TRBV11-2, with a tentative D call TRBD1 (6 bases). Trimming cost V 9 bases and J 1 base, with 15 bases left between them. The V gene's germline CDR1 is SGHAT and CDR2 FQNNGV. The length of the CDR3 is 14 residues. The CDR3 loop is CASQTGIGNTEAFF. The CDR3 DNA reads as TGTGCCAGTCAAACAGGGATAGGGAACACTGAAGCTTTCTTT.

The sample holds many counts of this clonotype. This rearrangement joins TRBV12-3 or TRBV12-4 to TRBJ1-2; 9 bases map to TRBD1. The CDR3 loop spans 14 amino acids. V shed 6 bases, J shed 7 bases, and the junction held 9 bases outside the gene matches. The CDR3 DNA follows: TGTGCCAGCAGCCGGACAGGGGTTGGTTCTGGCTACACCTTC. This encodes CASSRTGVGSGYTF.

This clonotype was counted ten times or more. The chain combines TRBV7-3 with TRBJ1-2, with D possibly being TRBD1 (5 bases). Germline CDR1 reads SGHTA; CDR2 reads FQGTGA. The V and J ends lost 4 bases and 5 bases respectively, with 11 bases between them. The CDR3 contains 13 residues. CDR3 coding DNA: TGTGCCAGCAGCTCCCGGGACGGTTATGGCTACACCTTC. This sequence encodes CASSSRDGYGYTF. The full variable domain, its missing parts supplied by reference TRBV7-3 and TRBJ1-2, is GAGVSQTPSNKVTEKGKYVELRCDPISGHTALYWYRQSLGQGPEFLIYFQGTGAADDSGLPNDRFFAVRPEGSVSTLKIQRTERGDSAVYLCASSSRDGYGYTFGSGTRLTVV.